This T cell receptor beta chain is from a study of CD8 T cells in ankylosing spondylitis. Study results and limitations: Before this, some motif variants had been reported in reactive arthritis synovial fluid and blood. Seemingly distinctive of ankylosing spondylitis blood was a TCR beta motif formed by eight highly homologous variants. Within matched ankylosing spondylitis synovial fluid, disease-linked clones were reportedly significantly enriched.

This clonotype was seen repeatedly, ten times or more. The antigen is not known. CDR1 and CDR2 (germline): DFQATT, SNEGSKA (reference sequence). This CDR3 contains 14 residues. V shed 6 bases and J shed 9 bases, with 21 bases lying between them. The authors made TCR beta libraries by quantitative 5'-RACE with molecular barcodes. TCRdb reprocessed the 5' RACE reads with MiXCR, giving one entry per CDR3 protein. The sample has more than 650,000 distinct CDR3 sequences, about 10% seen once. Sequencing was performed on blood, either unsorted or a sorted T cell fraction (not recorded which). The rearrangement links TRBV20-1 to TRBJ1-5, with D possibly being TRBD1 (6 bases). The receptor comes from a male donor with ankylosing spondylitis. The CDR3 reads CSASRDTPSRPQHF. The CDR3 DNA reads TGCAGTGCCTCCCGGGACACCCCTAGTAGGCCCCAGCATTTT.